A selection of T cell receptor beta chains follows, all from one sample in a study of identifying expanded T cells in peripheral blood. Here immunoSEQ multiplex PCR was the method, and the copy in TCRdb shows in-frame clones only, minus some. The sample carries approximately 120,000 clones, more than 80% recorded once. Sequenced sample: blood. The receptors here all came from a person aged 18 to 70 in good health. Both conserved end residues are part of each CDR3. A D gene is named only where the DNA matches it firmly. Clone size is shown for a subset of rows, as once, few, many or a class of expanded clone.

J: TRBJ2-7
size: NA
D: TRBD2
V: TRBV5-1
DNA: TGCGCCAGCAGCCACGGGACTAGCGCCTACGAGCAGTACTTC
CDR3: CASSHGTSAYEQYF

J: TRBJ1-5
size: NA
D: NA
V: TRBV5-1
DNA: TGCGCCAGCAGCGCCGGAGGGGATCAGCCCCAGCATTTT
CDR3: CASSAGGDQPQHF

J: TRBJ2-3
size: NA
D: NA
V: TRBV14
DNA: TGTGCCAGCAGCCAACCTATTTCCGGGACCAACACAGATACGCAGTATTTT
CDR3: CASSQPISGTNTDTQYF

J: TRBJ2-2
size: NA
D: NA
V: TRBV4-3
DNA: TGCGCCAGCAGCCTCCTGAAAGACAGCGGGGAGCTGTTTTTT
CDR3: CASSLLKDSGELFF

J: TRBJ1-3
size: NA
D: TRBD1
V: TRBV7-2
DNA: TGTGCCAGCAGCTTTCAGGCAGGGGGCGCATCCGGAAACACCATATATTTT
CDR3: CASSFQAGGASGNTIYF

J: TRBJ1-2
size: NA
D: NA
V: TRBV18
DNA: TGTGCCAGCTGCGAGTCACCGGACTATGGCTACACCTTC
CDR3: CASCESPDYGYTF

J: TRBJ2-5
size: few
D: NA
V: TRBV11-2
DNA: TGTGCCAGCAGCGTCGGACAGACTGAGGAGACCCAGTACTTC
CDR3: CASSVGQTEETQYF

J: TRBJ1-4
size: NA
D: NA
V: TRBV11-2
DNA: TGTGCCAGCAGCTTGGGGGTCCTTAATGAAAAACTGTTTTTT
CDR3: CASSLGVLNEKLFF

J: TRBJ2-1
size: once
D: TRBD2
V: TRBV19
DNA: TGTGCCAGTAGTTATTGGTCTAGCGGGGGGACAACCCCTCGGCATGAGCAGTTCTTC
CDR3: CASSYWSSGGTTPRHEQFF

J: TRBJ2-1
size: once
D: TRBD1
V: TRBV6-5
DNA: TGTGCCAGCAGCCTGGACAGGGGCTTTCTCAATGAGCAGTTCTTC
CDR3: CASSLDRGFLNEQFF

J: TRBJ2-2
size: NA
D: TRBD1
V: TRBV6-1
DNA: TGTGCCAGCAGTGAAGACAGGGGAGCCGGGGAGCTGTTTTTT
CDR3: CASSEDRGAGELFF

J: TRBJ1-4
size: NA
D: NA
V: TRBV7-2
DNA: TGTGCCAGCAGCTTTGACAGCGTCAATGAAAAACTGTTTTTT
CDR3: CASSFDSVNEKLFF

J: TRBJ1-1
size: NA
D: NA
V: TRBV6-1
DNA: TGTGCCAGCAGTGACATGGAACACACTGAAGCTTTCTTT
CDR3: CASSDMEHTEAFF